The clone carrying this T cell receptor beta chain appeared many times. Its matching antigen is unknown. The data were taken from a study of T cell repertoires in cytomegalovirus infection. As for the study in general: Recently identified HLA-C-restricted CMV epitopes and well-studied HLA-B-restricted CMV epitopes were used by the study. Evidence of both CMV infection and a matching HLA type came from public TCR beta signatures.

Study-wide results and caveats: The study identified carriers of CMV plus the relevant HLA from cumulative public TCR beta family frequency.

The CDR3 is made up of 11 amino acids. Germline CDR1 and CDR2: MNHNS and SASEGT. Trimming cost V 8 bases and J 4 bases, with 9 bases left between them. TCRdb recomputed calls from the reads with MiXCR, one row per CDR3 protein. The table records 69,000 or so distinct CDR3 sequences, about 29% of them present only once. The V gene is TRBV6-1, the J gene TRBJ2-7; no reliable D call. The receptor's source is a human donor in good health (CMV status not recorded). Some clones in this sample may be carry-over from other donors' samples. Sequenced here: CD8+ T cells from cultured PBMCs, sampled from culture after CMV antigen stimulation. In DNA form, the CDR3 reads TGTGCCAGCGAGAGGTCTTACGAGCAGTACTTC. Its translation is CASERSYEQYF.